Presented here are 29 T cell receptor beta chains from one specimen sequenced in a study of TIL therapy for anti-PD-1-resistant metastatic lung cancer. The libraries were made with immunoSEQ v3. Profiled with immunoSEQ multiplex PCR; TCRdb holds only in-frame clones, not every one. The profile shows tens of thousands of clones, under 80% of them singletons. The sample's time point: pre-treatment sample, taken before nivolumab and TIL therapy. Pleural nodules or supraclavicular lymph nodes made up most of the excised metastases sampled. The material sequenced was tumor tissue, taken at baseline. These receptors were obtained from a woman aged 25 to 80 with non-small cell lung cancer.

This clone is medium-sized (0.01 to 0.1%) within its sample. CDR3 bases: TGTGCCAGCAGCCTTAGGGACAGGGGCAATGAGCAGTTCTTC. Protein product: CASSLRDRGNEQFF. The J gene is TRBJ2-1, the V gene TRBV11-2, with TRBD1 identical over 10 bases. V lost 5 bases, J lost 6 bases, and 4 bases stayed unmatched. The CDR3 has 14 amino acids. CDR1 is SGHAT, CDR2 FQNNGV, per germline.

This clone was recorded a few times. The V gene is TRBV2, the J gene TRBJ2-7; 8 nucleotides agree with TRBD2. The CDR3 has 14 amino acids. CDR1 and CDR2 from the germline V gene are SNHLY and FYNNEI. With V trimmed by 10 bases and J by 0 bases, 8 bases remained unmatched. Here the CDR3 reads CATQGAGGSYEQYF. The DNA for the CDR3 is TGTGCCACCCAAGGTGCGGGAGGCTCCTACGAGCAGTACTTC.

The rearrangement links TRBV19 to TRBJ2-7, with TRBD2 matching over 13 bases. The length of the CDR3 is 15 residues. Germline-derived CDR1 and CDR2 are LNHDA and SQIVND (reference sequence). V lost 7 bases, J lost 3 bases, and 6 bases stayed unmatched. The CDR3 bases are TGTGCCAGTACCGACCGGACTAGCGGGAGCTACGAGCAGTACTTC. It encodes CASTDRTSGSYEQYF.

This chain connects TRBV10-3 to TRBJ1-5; D possibly corresponds to TRBD1 (6 bases). Germline V CDR1 and CDR2: ENHRY, SYGVKD. Deletions cut 4 bases from V and 2 bases from J, with 18 bases between. This CDR3 is 17 amino acids long. DNA for the CDR3: TGTGCCATCAGTGGAGAGACAGGCCCGGGGGGCAATCAGCCCCAGCATTTT. The encoded protein is CAISGETGPGGNQPQHF.

The rearrangement joins TRBV2 to TRBJ2-7; TRBD1 is a possible D gene (6 bases). Germline values: CDR1 SNHLY, CDR2 FYNNEI. V dropped 2 bases and J dropped 0 bases, with 11 bases sitting between them. There are 15 residues in the CDR3. The CDR3 sequence is CASSEQGQSSYEQYF. The CDR3 bases are TGTGCCAGCAGTGAACAGGGACAAAGCTCCTACGAGCAGTACTTC.

This clone turned up a few times. The chain has TRBV4-1 and TRBJ2-3; 8 positions match TRBD2. J lost 2 bases, V lost 5 bases, and 6 bases had no gene match. The CDR3 consists of 15 residues. Germline loops: CDR1 MGHRA, CDR2 YSYEKL. The CDR3 DNA sequence: TGCGCCAGCAGCTTACTAGCGGTCTACACAGATACGCAGTATTTT. Translated, it gives CASSLLAVYTDTQYF.

The chain is built from TRBV14 and TRBJ2-3, with D uncertain. The ends were cut back, 0 bases at V and 5 bases at J, with 6 bases in the middle. CDR1 is SGHDN, CDR2 FVKESK, per germline. The CDR3 loop spans 13 amino acids. The CDR3 spells CASSQDRVDTQYF. Here the CDR3 DNA reads TGTGCCAGCAGCCAAGATCGGGTAGATACGCAGTATTTT.

This clone was seen only a few times. The chain couples TRBV30 to TRBJ2-1, with TRBD2 identical over 11 bases. Germline CDR1 GTSNPN, CDR2 SVGIG (reference sequence). V dropped 2 bases and J dropped 9; count of bases not matched to a gene: 6. The CDR3 has 14 residues. For the CDR3, the DNA is TGTGCCTGGAGTTCTAGCGGGAGGAGGGGTGAGCAGTTCTTC. It yields the protein CAWSSSGRRGEQFF.

This clone appeared a few times. The CDR3 reads CASSIHADTQYF. The CDR3 DNA reads as TGTGCCAGCAGCATTCACGCAGATACGCAGTATTTT. V and J are TRBV7-2 and TRBJ2-3; D is unresolved. V was pared by 5 bases and J by 4 bases, with 7 bases between. This CDR3 spans 12 amino acids. Germline V CDR1 and CDR2: SGHTA, FQGNSA.

The gene calls are TRBV2 and TRBJ2-2; no reliable D call. V was trimmed by 6 bases and J by 4 bases, leaving 9 bases between them. Germline loops: CDR1 SNHLY, CDR2 FYNNEI. The CDR3 length is 13 residues. The CDR3 loop reads CASRYPATGELFF. The DNA for the CDR3 is TGTGCCAGCAGATACCCAGCCACCGGGGAGCTGTTTTTT. Combining the CDR3 with reference TRBV2 and TRBJ2-2 gives the whole variable domain EPEVTQTPSHQVTQMGQEVILRCVPISNHLYFYWYRQILGQKVEFLVSFYNNEISEKSEIFDDQFSVERPDGSNFTLKIRSTKLEDSAMYFCASRYPATGELFFGEGSRLTVL.

This clone was recorded a few times. The CDR3 bases are TGTGCCAGCAGGGGACTAGCGGGACGCACAGATACGCAGTATTTT. It translates to CASRGLAGRTDTQYF. The chain combines TRBV6-5 with TRBJ2-3; TRBD2 aligns across 13 bases. V lost 6 bases, J lost 1 base, and 1 base stayed unmatched. The CDR3 has 15 amino acids. Germline V gene data show CDR1 as MNHEY and CDR2 as SVGAGI.

This clone was observed a few times. The chain links TRBV18 to TRBJ1-1; the match to TRBD1 covers 8 bases. J was trimmed by 1 base and V by 8 bases; bases with no gene match: 12. CDR1 is KGHSH, CDR2 LQKENI, per germline. The CDR3 is 16 amino acids. CDR3 DNA: TGTGCCAGCCCACGCGGACAGGGTGGAGCGAACACTGAAGCTTTCTTT. Protein sequence: CASPRGQGGANTEAFF. The full variable domain, in which reference TRBV18 and TRBJ1-1 provide the parts outside the CDR3, is NAGVMQNPRHLVRRRGQEARLRCSPMKGHSHVYWYRQLPEEGLKFMVYLQKENIIDESGMPKERFSAEFPKEGPSILRIQQVVRGDSAAYFCASPRGQGGANTEAFFGQGTRLTVV.

The chain carries TRBV5-1 and TRBJ2-1; TRBD1 agrees at 8 bases. The V gene's germline CDR1 is SGHRS and CDR2 YFSETQ. The CDR3 runs 15 residues. The J segment lost 1 base and the V segment lost 4 bases, leaving 4 bases of the junction unmatched. The CDR3, as DNA: TGCGCCAGCAGCGGGACAGGATTTTCCTACAATGAGCAGTTCTTC. It codes for CASSGTGFSYNEQFF.

The chain has TRBV10-1 and TRBJ2-3, with unresolved D. The CDR3 loop spans 14 amino acids. The germline V gene has CDR1 WNHNN and CDR2 SYGVQD (reference sequence). V shed 0 bases and J shed 2 bases, with 6 bases lying between them. The CDR3 region is CASSESGFTDTQYF. The CDR3 nucleotides read TGCGCCAGCAGTGAGTCCGGGTTCACAGATACGCAGTATTTT.

V usage is TRBV19 and J usage is TRBJ2-5, with D possibly being TRBD1 (5 bases). Per germline, CDR1 LNHDA and CDR2 SQIVND (reference sequence). The germline V and J ends were trimmed by 7 bases and 1 base, with 13 bases remaining between them. This CDR3 has 14 amino acids. CDR3 coding DNA: TGTGCCAGTAAGGGGCAGGCATCCCAAGAGACCCAGTACTTC. This sequence encodes CASKGQASQETQYF.

The V and J genes are TRBV2 and TRBJ2-3; 9 bases agree with TRBD1. CDR1 SNHLY and CDR2 FYNNEI come from the germline V gene. The CDR3 sequence is 14 residues long. V shed 7 bases, J shed 4 bases, and the junction held 6 bases outside the gene matches. Here the CDR3 reads CASTLDRGPDTQYF. CDR3 sequence (DNA): TGTGCCAGCACCCTGGACAGGGGTCCAGATACGCAGTATTTT. Complete variable domain (other parts from reference TRBV2 and TRBJ2-3): EPEVTQTPSHQVTQMGQEVILRCVPISNHLYFYWYRQILGQKVEFLVSFYNNEISEKSEIFDDQFSVERPDGSNFTLKIRSTKLEDSAMYFCASTLDRGPDTQYFGPGTRLTVL.

The chain couples TRBV5-1 to TRBJ2-5; the match to TRBD1 covers 7 bases. The trim removed 2 bases at V and 6 bases at J, leaving 4 bases unmatched. CDR1 is SGHRS, CDR2 YFSETQ, per germline. The CDR3 is 13 residues long. CDR3 sequence: CASSLPTGQTQYF. The CDR3 nucleotides are TGCGCCAGCAGCTTACCGACAGGGCAGACCCAGTACTTC.

By share, this clone ranks as medium-sized (0.01 to 0.1%). The V gene is TRBV14, the J gene TRBJ2-2, with 13 bases matching TRBD2. Germline V gives CDR1 SGHDN, CDR2 FVKESK. Unmatched junction bases numbered 6, after V lost 5 bases and J lost 3 bases. There are 17 residues in the CDR3. This chain's CDR3 is CASSGLAGVLDTGELFF. The CDR3 DNA sequence: TGTGCCAGCAGCGGACTAGCGGGAGTATTGGACACCGGGGAGCTGTTTTTT.

This clone was seen a single time. This chain uses TRBV30 with TRBJ2-7; D unclear. The CDR3 has 17 residues. Germline V gene data show CDR1 as GTSNPN and CDR2 as SVGIG (reference sequence). Trimming shortened V by 5 bases and J by 2 bases, and 25 bases separated the two germline ends. In nucleotides, the CDR3 is TGTGCCTGGGGCCGGCAGTCCAGCGCTAGGATGGCCTACGAGCAGTACTTC. Encoded protein: CAWGRQSSARMAYEQYF.

The V gene is TRBV29-1, the J gene TRBJ2-1; TRBD2 is a possible D gene (7 bases). This CDR3 comprises 13 residues. The ends were cut back, 8 bases at V and 6 bases at J, with 17 bases in the middle. Germline V gene data show CDR1 as SQVTM and CDR2 as ANQGSEA. The DNA for the CDR3 is TGCAGCCATGTGAGGGGGGGGAGCAATGAGCAGTTCTTC. Translating it yields CSHVRGGSNEQFF.

By frequency in the sample, this clone is medium-sized. This sequence joins TRBV7-9 and TRBJ2-1, with D possibly being TRBD2 (6 bases). V lost 2 bases and J 5 bases, leaving 10 bases between the germline ends. Germline V gene data show CDR1 as SEHNR and CDR2 as FQNEAQ (reference sequence). CDR3 length: 14 residues. CDR3 in amino acids: CASSLYRGNNEQFF. The CDR3 bases are TGTGCCAGCAGCTTATATCGGGGGAACAATGAGCAGTTCTTC.

This chain connects TRBV2 to TRBJ2-5; 9 bases line up with TRBD2. Germline V gives CDR1 SNHLY, CDR2 FYNNEI. V shed 7 bases and J 7 bases; nucleotides not matched to a gene: 4. The CDR3 loop spans 12 amino acids. CDR3 protein: CASNSGSGTQYF. CDR3 nucleotides: TGTGCCAGCAATAGCGGGAGCGGGACCCAGTACTTC.

The chain uses TRBV30 and TRBJ2-1; 7 bases are a match to TRBD1. The CDR3 sequence is 21 residues long. CDR1 GTSNPN and CDR2 SVGIG come from the germline V gene (reference sequence). The J segment lost 5 bases and the V segment lost 5 bases, leaving 30 bases of the junction unmatched. The CDR3 nucleotides read TGTGCCTGGGCCCCGGACAGGTTCTCTATGTTCCCGACCCGATATGACAATGAGCAGTTCTTC. The encoded protein is CAWAPDRFSMFPTRYDNEQFF.

Here the CDR3 DNA reads TGTGCCAGCAACCCTAGGGGCAGCCGGGCTCCGGGATTTAAAAACAATGAGCAGTTCTTC. As protein: CASNPRGSRAPGFKNNEQFF. J is TRBJ2-1 and V is TRBV14, with D perhaps given as TRBD1 or TRBD2 (5 bases each). Germline V gene data show CDR1 as SGHDN and CDR2 as FVKESK. The length of the CDR3 is 20 residues. V was trimmed by 7 bases and J by 5 bases, leaving 33 bases between them.

The V gene is TRBV5-1, the J gene TRBJ2-2; 9 bases map to TRBD2. This CDR3 contains 16 residues. The ends lost 7 bases at V and 3 bases at J; junction bases unmatched: 10. The germline V gene has CDR1 SGHRS and CDR2 YFSETQ. The DNA of the CDR3 is TGCGCCAGCCGAGCGGGAGGCTACTGGGACACCGGGGAGCTGTTTTTT. This encodes CASRAGGYWDTGELFF.

This chain joins TRBV6-5 and TRBJ2-5, with D unresolved. The germline CDR1 and CDR2 sequences are MNHEY and SVGAGI. CDR3 length: 13 amino acids. V lost 2 bases and J lost 2, with 6 bases in between. The CDR3, as DNA: TGTGCCAGCAGTTACGGTGGTCAAGAGACCCAGTACTTC. Translating it yields CASSYGGQETQYF.

CDR3 amino acids: CASSSEQGGYGYTF. In DNA, the CDR3 is TGTGCCAGCAGTTCCGAACAGGGAGGCTATGGCTACACCTTC. V gene TRBV6-6 combines with J gene TRBJ1-2; a possible D gene is TRBD1 (6 bases). The CDR3 has 14 residues. The germline gives CDR1 MNHNY, CDR2 SVGAGI (reference sequence). The V gene lost 4 bases and the J gene lost 4 bases, with 13 bases spanning the gap.

The rearrangement uses TRBV28 and TRBJ1-5; weak D call: TRBD1 (6 bases). V shed 1 base and J shed 5 bases, with 18 bases lying between them. The germline CDR1 and CDR2 sequences are MDHEN and SYDVKM. The CDR3 has 17 residues. DNA of the CDR3: TGTGCCAGCAGTTTATTAGTCAGGGGTTCGGAATATCAGCCCCAGCATTTT. Translating it yields CASSLLVRGSEYQPQHF.

The chain couples TRBV6-1 to TRBJ2-2; 7 positions agree with TRBD1. Germline V lookup: CDR1 MNHNS, CDR2 SASEGT. The CDR3 sequence is 14 residues long. With 8 bases clipped from V and 5 bases from J, the junction kept 8 bases outside the gene matches. CDR3 DNA sequence: TGTGCCAGCCTGGTTGCAGGGGGAACCGGGGAGCTGTTTTTT. It translates to CASLVAGGTGELFF.